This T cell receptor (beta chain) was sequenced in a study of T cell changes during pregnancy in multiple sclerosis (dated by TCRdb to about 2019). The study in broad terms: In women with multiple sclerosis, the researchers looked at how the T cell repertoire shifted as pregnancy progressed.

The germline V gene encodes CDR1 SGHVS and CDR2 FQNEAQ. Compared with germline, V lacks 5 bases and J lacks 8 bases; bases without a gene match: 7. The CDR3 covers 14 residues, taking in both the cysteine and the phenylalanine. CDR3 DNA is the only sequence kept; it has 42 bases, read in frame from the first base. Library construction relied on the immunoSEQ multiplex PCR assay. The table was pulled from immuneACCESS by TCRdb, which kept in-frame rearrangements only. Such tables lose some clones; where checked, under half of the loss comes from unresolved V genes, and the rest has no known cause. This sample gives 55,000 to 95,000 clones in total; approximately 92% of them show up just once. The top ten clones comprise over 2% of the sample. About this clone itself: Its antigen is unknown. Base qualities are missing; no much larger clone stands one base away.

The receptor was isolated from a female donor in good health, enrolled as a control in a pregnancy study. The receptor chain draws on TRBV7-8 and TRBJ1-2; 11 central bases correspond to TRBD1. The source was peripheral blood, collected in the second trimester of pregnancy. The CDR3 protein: CASSPGTGGYGYTF. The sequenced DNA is TGTGCCAGCAGCCCCGGGACAGGGGGTTACGGCTACACCTTC.